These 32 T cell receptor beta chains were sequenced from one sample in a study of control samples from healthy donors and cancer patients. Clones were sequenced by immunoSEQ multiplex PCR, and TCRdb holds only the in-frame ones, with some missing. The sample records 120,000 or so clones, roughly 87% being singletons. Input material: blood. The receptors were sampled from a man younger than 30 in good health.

CDR3 DNA: TGTGCCAGCAGCCCACCGGGACTAAAGAATGAGCAGTTCTTC. Protein: CASSPPGLKNEQFF. V and J are TRBV3-1 (or the pseudogene TRBV3-2) and TRBJ2-1, with 7 positions matching TRBD2. V shed 4 bases, J shed 7 bases, and the junction held 7 bases outside the gene matches. The CDR3 is 14 amino acids. Per germline, CDR1 LGHDT and CDR2 YNNKEL (reference sequence).

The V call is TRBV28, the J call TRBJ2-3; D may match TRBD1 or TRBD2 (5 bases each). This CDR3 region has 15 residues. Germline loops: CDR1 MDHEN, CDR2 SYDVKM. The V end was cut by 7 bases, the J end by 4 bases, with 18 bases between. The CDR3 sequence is CASNRGRFRADTQYF. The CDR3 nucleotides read TGTGCCAGCAACCGGGGTAGGTTCAGGGCAGATACGCAGTATTTT.

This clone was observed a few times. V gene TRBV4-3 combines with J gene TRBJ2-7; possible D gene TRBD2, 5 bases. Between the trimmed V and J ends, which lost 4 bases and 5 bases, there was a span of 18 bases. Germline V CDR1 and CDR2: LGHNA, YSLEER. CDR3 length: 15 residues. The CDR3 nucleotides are TGCGCCAGCAGCCCCACCCAAGCGGTCGGCCACGAGCAGTACTTC. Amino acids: CASSPTQAVGHEQYF.

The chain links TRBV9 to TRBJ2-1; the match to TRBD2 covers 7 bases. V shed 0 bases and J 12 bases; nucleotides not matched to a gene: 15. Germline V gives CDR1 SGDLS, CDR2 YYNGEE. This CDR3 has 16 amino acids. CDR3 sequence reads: CASSVERSGIGSPQFF. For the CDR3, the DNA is TGTGCCAGCAGCGTAGAAAGGAGCGGGATAGGATCCCCGCAGTTCTTC.

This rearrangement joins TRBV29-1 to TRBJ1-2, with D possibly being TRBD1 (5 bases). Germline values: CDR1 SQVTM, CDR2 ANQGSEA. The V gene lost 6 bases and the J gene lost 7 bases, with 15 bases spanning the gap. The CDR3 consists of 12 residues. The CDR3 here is CSVAQGNSGYTF. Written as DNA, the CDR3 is TGCAGCGTGGCCCAGGGAAATAGTGGCTACACCTTC.

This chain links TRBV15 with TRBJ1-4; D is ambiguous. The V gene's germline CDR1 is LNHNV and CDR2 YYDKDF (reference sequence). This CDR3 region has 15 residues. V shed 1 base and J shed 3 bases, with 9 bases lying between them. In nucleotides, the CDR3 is TGTGCCACCAGCAGAGGGATTTCATCTAATGAAAAACTGTTTTTT. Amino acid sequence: CATSRGISSNEKLFF.

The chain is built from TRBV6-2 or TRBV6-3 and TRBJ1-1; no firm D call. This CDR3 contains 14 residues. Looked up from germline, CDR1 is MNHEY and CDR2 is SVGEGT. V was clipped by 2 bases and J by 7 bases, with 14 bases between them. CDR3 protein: CASSYAAPQNEAFF. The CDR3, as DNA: TGTGCCAGCAGTTACGCGGCGCCTCAAAATGAAGCTTTCTTT.

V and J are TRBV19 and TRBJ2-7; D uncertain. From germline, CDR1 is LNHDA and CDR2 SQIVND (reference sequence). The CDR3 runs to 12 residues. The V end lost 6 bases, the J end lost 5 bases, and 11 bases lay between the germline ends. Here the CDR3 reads CASRGIPNEQYF. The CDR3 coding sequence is TGTGCCAGTAGAGGCATTCCCAACGAGCAGTACTTC.

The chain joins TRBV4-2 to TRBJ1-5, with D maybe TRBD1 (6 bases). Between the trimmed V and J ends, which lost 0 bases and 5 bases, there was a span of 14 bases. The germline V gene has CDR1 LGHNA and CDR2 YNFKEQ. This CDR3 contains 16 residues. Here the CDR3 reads CASSQDGQGRHQPQHF. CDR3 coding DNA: TGTGCCAGCAGCCAAGATGGGCAGGGGCGACATCAGCCCCAGCATTTT.

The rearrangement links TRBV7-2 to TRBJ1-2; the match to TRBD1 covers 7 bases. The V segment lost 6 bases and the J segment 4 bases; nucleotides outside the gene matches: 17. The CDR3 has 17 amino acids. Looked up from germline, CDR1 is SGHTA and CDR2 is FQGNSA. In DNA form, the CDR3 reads TGTGCCAGCAGTCCTAGGACAGGCAAGCTCCTTGGCTATGGCTACACCTTC. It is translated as CASSPRTGKLLGYGYTF.

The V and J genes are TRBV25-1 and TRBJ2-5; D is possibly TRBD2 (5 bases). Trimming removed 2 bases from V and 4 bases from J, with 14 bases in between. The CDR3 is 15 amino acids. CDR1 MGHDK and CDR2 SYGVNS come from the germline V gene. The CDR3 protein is CASSESALAGETQYF. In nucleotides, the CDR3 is TGTGCCAGCAGTGAAAGTGCCCTGGCGGGAGAGACCCAGTACTTC.

This CDR3 reads CASSPGSPLHF. In DNA form, the CDR3 reads TGTGCCAGCAGCCCGGGTTCACCCCTCCACTTT. The chain couples TRBV5-5 to TRBJ1-6, with D unresolved. Germline lookup yields CDR1 SGHKS and CDR2 YYEKEE (reference sequence). V lost 4 bases and J lost 9, with 5 bases in between. This CDR3 has 11 amino acids.

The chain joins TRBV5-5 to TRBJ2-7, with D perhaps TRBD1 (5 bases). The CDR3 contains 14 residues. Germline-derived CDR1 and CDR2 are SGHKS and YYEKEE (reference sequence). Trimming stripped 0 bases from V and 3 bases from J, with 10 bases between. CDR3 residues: CASSLARQYYEQYF. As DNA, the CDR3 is TGTGCCAGCAGCTTGGCTCGACAGTACTACGAGCAGTACTTC.

The CDR3 is CASSTETGDHLNEQFF. DNA for the CDR3: TGTGCCAGCAGCACGGAGACAGGGGACCACTTAAATGAGCAGTTCTTC. V usage is TRBV5-4 and J usage is TRBJ2-1, with TRBD1 matching 8 bases. Germline CDR1 SGHNT, CDR2 YYREEE (reference sequence). V lost 4 bases, J lost 7 bases, and 13 bases stayed unmatched. CDR3 size: 16 residues.

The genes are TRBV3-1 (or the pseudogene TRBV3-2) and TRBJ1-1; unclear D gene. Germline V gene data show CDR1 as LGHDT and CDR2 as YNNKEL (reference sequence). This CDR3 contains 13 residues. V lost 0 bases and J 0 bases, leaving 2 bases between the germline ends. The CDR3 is CASSQDVNTEAFF. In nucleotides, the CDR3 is TGTGCCAGCAGCCAAGATGTGAACACTGAAGCTTTCTTT.

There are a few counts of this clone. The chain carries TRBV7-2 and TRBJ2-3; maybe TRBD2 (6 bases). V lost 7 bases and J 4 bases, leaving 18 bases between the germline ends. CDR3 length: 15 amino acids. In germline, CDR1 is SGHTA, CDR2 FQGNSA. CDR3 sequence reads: CASIRRAGSPDTQYF. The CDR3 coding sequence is TGTGCCAGCATCCGGAGGGCAGGTAGTCCAGATACGCAGTATTTT.

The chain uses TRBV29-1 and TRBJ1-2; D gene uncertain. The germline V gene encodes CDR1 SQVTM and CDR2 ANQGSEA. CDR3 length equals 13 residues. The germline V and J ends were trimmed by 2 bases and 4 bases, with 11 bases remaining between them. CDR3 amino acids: CSVETRLAYGYTF. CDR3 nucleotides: TGCAGCGTTGAAACCCGTCTAGCCTATGGCTACACCTTC.

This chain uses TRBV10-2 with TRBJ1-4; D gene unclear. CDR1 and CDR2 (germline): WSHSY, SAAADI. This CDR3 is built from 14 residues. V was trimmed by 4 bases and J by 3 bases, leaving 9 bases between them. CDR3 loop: CASSVEQSNEKLFF. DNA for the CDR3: TGCGCCAGCAGTGTCGAGCAGTCTAATGAAAAACTGTTTTTT.

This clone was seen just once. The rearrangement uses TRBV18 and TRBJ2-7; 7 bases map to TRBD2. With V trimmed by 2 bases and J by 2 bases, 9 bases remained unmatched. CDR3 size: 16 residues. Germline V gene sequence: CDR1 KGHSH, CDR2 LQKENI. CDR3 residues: CASSPASNGRTYEQYF. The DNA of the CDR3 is TGTGCCAGCTCACCAGCAAGTAACGGGAGGACCTACGAGCAGTACTTC.

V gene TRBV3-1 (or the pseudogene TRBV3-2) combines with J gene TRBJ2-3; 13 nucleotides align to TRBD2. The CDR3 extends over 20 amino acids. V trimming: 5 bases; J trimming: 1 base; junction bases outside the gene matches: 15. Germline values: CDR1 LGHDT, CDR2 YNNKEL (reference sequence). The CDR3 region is CASSGRGTSGREWGTDTQYF. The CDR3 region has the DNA TGTGCCAGCAGCGGAAGAGGAACTAGCGGGAGGGAGTGGGGCACAGATACGCAGTATTTT.

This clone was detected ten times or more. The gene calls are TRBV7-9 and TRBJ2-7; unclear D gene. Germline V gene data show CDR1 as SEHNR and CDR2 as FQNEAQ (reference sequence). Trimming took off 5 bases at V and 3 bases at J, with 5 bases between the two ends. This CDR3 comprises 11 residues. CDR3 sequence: CASSRSYEQYF. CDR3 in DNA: TGTGCCAGCAGCCGTAGCTACGAGCAGTACTTC.

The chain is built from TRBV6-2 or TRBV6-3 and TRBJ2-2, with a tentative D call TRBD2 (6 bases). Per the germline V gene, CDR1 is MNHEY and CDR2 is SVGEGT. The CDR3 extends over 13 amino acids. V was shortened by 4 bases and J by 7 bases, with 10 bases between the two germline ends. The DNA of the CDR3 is TGTGCCAGCAGTTGGAGGGTGATCGGGGAGCTGTTTTTT. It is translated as CASSWRVIGELFF.

This CDR3 is CASSLWGVRETQYF. Here the CDR3 DNA reads TGTGCCAGCAGCTTGTGGGGAGTTAGAGAGACCCAGTACTTC. The chain carries TRBV5-6 and TRBJ2-5; possible D gene TRBD2, 5 bases. Trimming left V 1 base short and J 4 bases short, with 11 bases between. The germline gives CDR1 SGHDT, CDR2 YYEEEE. The CDR3 has 14 residues.

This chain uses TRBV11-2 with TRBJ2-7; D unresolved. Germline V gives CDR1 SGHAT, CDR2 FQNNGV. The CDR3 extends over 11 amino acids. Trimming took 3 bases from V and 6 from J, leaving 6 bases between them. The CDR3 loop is CASSLTFEQYF. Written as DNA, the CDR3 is TGTGCCAGCAGCTTGACGTTCGAGCAGTACTTC. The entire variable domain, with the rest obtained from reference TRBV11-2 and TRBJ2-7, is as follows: EAGVAQSPRYKIIEKRQSVAFWCNPISGHATLYWYQQILGQGPKLLIQFQNNGVVDDSQLPKDRFSAERLKGVDSTLKIQPAKLEDSAVYLCASSLTFEQYFGPGTRLTVT.

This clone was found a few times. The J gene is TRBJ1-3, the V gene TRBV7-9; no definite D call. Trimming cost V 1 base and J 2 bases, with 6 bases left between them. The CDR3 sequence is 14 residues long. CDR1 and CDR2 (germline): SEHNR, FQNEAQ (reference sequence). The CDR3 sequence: CASSLVSPGNTIYF. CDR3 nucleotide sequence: TGTGCCAGCAGCTTAGTTAGCCCTGGAAACACCATATATTTT.

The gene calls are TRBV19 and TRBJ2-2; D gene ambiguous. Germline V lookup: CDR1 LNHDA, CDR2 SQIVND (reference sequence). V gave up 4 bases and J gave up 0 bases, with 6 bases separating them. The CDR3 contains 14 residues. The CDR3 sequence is CASSTHANTGELFF. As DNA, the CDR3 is TGTGCCAGTAGTACCCACGCGAACACCGGGGAGCTGTTTTTT.

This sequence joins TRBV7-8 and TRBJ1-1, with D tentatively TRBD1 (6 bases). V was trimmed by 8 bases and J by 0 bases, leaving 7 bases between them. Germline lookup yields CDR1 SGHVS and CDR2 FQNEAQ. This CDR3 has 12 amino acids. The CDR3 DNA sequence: TGTGCCAGCGGACAGTTGAACACTGAAGCTTTCTTT. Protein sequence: CASGQLNTEAFF.

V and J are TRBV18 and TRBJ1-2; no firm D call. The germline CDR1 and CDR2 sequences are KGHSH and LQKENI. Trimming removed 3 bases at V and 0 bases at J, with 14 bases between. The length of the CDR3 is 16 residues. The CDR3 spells CASSPGQTPTNYGYTF. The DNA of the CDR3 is TGTGCCAGCTCACCCGGGCAGACTCCCACTAACTATGGCTACACCTTC.

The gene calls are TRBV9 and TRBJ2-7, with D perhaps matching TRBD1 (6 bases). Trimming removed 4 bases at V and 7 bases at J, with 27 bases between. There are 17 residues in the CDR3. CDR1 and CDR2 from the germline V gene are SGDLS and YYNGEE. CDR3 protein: CASSTTAGTQLIREQYF. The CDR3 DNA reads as TGTGCCAGCAGCACAACCGCCGGGACACAGCTTATTAGGGAGCAGTACTTC.

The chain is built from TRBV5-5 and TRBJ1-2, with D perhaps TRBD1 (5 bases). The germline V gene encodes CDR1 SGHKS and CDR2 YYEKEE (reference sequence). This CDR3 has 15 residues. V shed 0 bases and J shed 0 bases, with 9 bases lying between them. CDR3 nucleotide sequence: TGTGCCAGCAGCTTGGCCGGGGGGTCTAACTATGGCTACACCTTC. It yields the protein CASSLAGGSNYGYTF.

CDR3 DNA: TGTGCCAGCAGCCAGAGGGCAACTAATGAAAAACTGTTTTTT. This sequence encodes CASSQRATNEKLFF. The chain joins TRBV3-1 (or the pseudogene TRBV3-2) to TRBJ1-4; D not resolved. The length of the CDR3 is 14 residues. Trimming took 3 bases from V and 0 from J, leaving 5 bases between them. In germline, CDR1 is LGHDT, CDR2 YNNKEL (reference sequence).

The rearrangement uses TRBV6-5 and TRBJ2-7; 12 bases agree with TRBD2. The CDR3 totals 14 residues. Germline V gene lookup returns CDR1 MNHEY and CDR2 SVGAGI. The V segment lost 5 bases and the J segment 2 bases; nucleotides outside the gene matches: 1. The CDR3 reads CASSLAGGPYEQYF. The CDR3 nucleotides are TGTGCCAGCAGTCTAGCGGGAGGGCCCTACGAGCAGTACTTC.